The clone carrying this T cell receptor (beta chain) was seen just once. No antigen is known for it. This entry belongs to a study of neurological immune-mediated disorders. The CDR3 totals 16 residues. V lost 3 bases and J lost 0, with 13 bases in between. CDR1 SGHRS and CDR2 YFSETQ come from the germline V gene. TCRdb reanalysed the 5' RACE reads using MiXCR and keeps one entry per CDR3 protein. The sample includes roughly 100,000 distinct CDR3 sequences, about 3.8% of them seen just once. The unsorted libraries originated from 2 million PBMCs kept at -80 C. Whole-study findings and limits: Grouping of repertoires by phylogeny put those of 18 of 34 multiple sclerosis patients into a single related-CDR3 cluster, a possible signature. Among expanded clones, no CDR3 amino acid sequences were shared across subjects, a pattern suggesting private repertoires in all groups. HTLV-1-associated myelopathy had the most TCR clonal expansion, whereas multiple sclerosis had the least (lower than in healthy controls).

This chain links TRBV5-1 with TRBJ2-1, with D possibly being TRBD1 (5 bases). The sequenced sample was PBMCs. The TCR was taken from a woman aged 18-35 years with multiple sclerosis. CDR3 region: CASSSGQGVSYNEQFF. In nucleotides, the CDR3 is TGCGCCAGCAGCTCGGGTCAGGGTGTCTCCTACAATGAGCAGTTCTTC.